This TCR beta chain is from a study of blood T cell repertoires in COVID-19. Study information: PBMCs, B-cell-depleted T cells, or T cells provided the cDNA or gDNA that made up the material.

Per germline, CDR1 SQVTM and CDR2 ANQGSEA. The CDR3 length is 12 residues. Trimming took 3 bases from V and 4 from J, leaving 10 bases between them. Profiled with immunoSEQ multiplex PCR; TCRdb holds only in-frame clones, not every one. Here the sample spans tens of thousands of clones, over 75% being singletons. The J gene is TRBJ2-7, the V gene TRBV29-1, with D perhaps TRBD2 (6 bases). This TCR was recovered from a man in his forties with acute or convalescent COVID-19. Sample: peripheral blood. The CDR3 DNA follows: TGCAGCGTTGACTCAGGGAGGTACGAGCAGTACTTC. Residues: CSVDSGRYEQYF.